This T cell receptor (beta chain) was retrieved from a study of blood T cell repertoires in COVID-19. The wider study: Samples taken during acute and convalescent COVID-19 were collected in the United States, Italy and Spain.

Assay: immunoSEQ multiplex PCR; the TCRdb copy retains only in-frame clones and omits some. The repertoire holds hundreds of thousands of clones, with about 89% as singletons. Germline V lookup: CDR1 SGDLS, CDR2 YYNGEE. Deletions cut 0 bases from V and 1 base from J, with 7 bases between. There are 14 residues in the CDR3. This chain joins TRBV9 and TRBJ1-1; no firm D call. This receptor was identified in a man in his 60s who had recovered from COVID-19. The material sequenced was peripheral blood. The CDR3 protein is CASSVGQRNTEAFF. CDR3 DNA sequence: TGTGCCAGCAGCGTAGGGCAGCGGAACACTGAAGCTTTCTTT.